These 12 T cell receptor beta chains were sequenced from one sample in a study of shared clonotypes between healthy human individuals. Sequenced by immunoSEQ multiplex PCR; TCRdb stores in-frame clones only, minus some. The sample consists of a few million clones, approximately 95% of them appearing once. The material sequenced was naive CD4+ T cells sorted from blood. The subset is: CD45RA+ positively selected. These receptors were taken from a young man in good health.

This sequence joins TRBV2 and TRBJ1-2, with D possibly being TRBD1 (5 bases). Trimming shortened V by 3 bases and J by 0 bases, and 8 bases separated the two germline ends. The CDR3 is 14 amino acids. Germline-derived CDR1 and CDR2 are SNHLY and FYNNEI. The CDR3 sequence: CASSDRGANYGYTF. CDR3 nucleotides: TGTGCCAGCAGTGATCGGGGGGCTAACTATGGCTACACCTTC.

This sequence joins TRBV25-1 and TRBJ2-2, with D perhaps being TRBD1 or TRBD2 (5 bases each). The CDR3 extends over 15 amino acids. The germline gives CDR1 MGHDK, CDR2 SYGVNS. V was trimmed by 6 bases and J by 8 bases, leaving 19 bases between them. CDR3 in amino acids: CASRFDTPGAGELFF. The CDR3 DNA follows: TGTGCCAGCAGATTTGACACCCCCGGGGCGGGGGAGCTGTTTTTT.

This sequence joins TRBV10-2 and TRBJ1-2; D is ambiguous. Germline CDR1 WSHSY, CDR2 SAAADI. This CDR3 has 13 residues. The V end lost 6 bases, the J end lost 8 bases, and 16 bases lay between the germline ends. The CDR3 spells CASSPLQGFGYTF. CDR3 coding DNA: TGCGCCAGCAGCCCTCTGCAAGGTTTCGGCTACACCTTC.

J is TRBJ1-1 and V is TRBV6-6, with D possibly TRBD1 on 5 matching bases. The CDR3 is 16 residues long. CDR1 and CDR2 from the germline V gene are MNHNY and SVGAGI (reference sequence). Trimming took off 5 bases at V and 0 bases at J, with 16 bases between the two ends. Here the CDR3 DNA reads TGTGCCAGCAGTCTCCCTCATGGGGCGGTGAACACTGAAGCTTTCTTT. This sequence encodes CASSLPHGAVNTEAFF.

Note on this clone: Other DNA sequences in the sample encode the same CDR3. This chain connects TRBV11-2 to TRBJ2-7, with 10 bases lining up with TRBD1. The CDR3 is 15 amino acids. Germline V gene lookup returns CDR1 SGHAT and CDR2 FQNNGV. V was clipped by 0 bases and J by 3 bases; unmatched bases: 2. The CDR3 is CASSLEGQGFYEQYF. CDR3 bases: TGTGCCAGCAGCTTAGAGGGACAGGGGTTCTACGAGCAGTACTTC.

The chain combines TRBV5-1 with TRBJ2-6; D gene uncertain. This CDR3 has 15 residues. Trimming stripped 1 base from V and 2 bases from J, with 7 bases between. Germline-derived CDR1 and CDR2 are SGHRS and YFSETQ. In DNA form, the CDR3 reads TGCGCCAGCAGCTTGATGAACACTGGGGCCAACGTCCTGACTTTC. Its translation: CASSLMNTGANVLTF.

The chain joins TRBV28 to TRBJ2-7; 9 nucleotides line up with TRBD1. J gave up 2 bases and V 7 bases, and 9 bases lay outside the gene matches. The CDR3 has 15 residues. The germline V gene encodes CDR1 MDHEN and CDR2 SYDVKM. CDR3 bases: TGTGCCAGCAAACCCCGGGACAGGGAAACCTACGAGCAGTACTTC. Amino acids: CASKPRDRETYEQYF.

The chain employs TRBV2 and TRBJ2-1, with D possibly being TRBD2 (6 bases). With 6 bases removed from V and 2 bases from J, the gap between germline ends came to 11 bases. The length of the CDR3 is 14 residues. Germline CDR1 and CDR2: SNHLY and FYNNEI. The CDR3 loop is CASRTGTPYNEQFF. CDR3 DNA: TGTGCCAGCAGAACCGGGACTCCCTACAATGAGCAGTTCTTC.

The gene calls are TRBV30 and TRBJ1-4; D is ambiguous. The germline CDR1 and CDR2 sequences are GTSNPN and SVGIG (reference sequence). The germline V and J ends were trimmed by 3 bases and 7 bases, with 9 bases remaining between them. This CDR3 region has 12 residues. This chain's CDR3 is CAWRAEIEKLFF. The CDR3 nucleotides are TGTGCCTGGAGGGCAGAGATTGAAAAACTGTTTTTT.

The J gene is TRBJ1-6, the V gene TRBV18; D ambiguous. V gave up 2 bases and J gave up 0 bases, with 8 bases separating them. The CDR3 runs to 16 residues. From germline, CDR1 is KGHSH and CDR2 LQKENI. For the CDR3, the DNA is TGTGCCAGCTCACCAATAGCAGCCTCCTATAATTCACCCCTCCACTTT. Translating it yields CASSPIAASYNSPLHF.

CDR3 in DNA: TGTGCCAGCTCACCCCGGGGGCCCTACAATGAGCAGTTCTTC. This encodes CASSPRGPYNEQFF. This chain uses TRBV6-1 with TRBJ2-1; TRBD1 or TRBD2 may be the D gene (6 bases each). Trimming took 8 bases from V and 2 from J, leaving 13 bases between them. Germline V CDR1 and CDR2: MNHNS, SASEGT. The CDR3 runs 14 residues.

CDR3 nucleotides: TGCGCCAGCAGTGAGTGGGGACTAGCGTCTAGCACAGATACGCAGTATTTT. This translates into CASSEWGLASSTDTQYF. This chain connects TRBV10-2 to TRBJ2-3; 10 nucleotides agree with TRBD2. CDR3 length: 17 residues. Unmatched junction bases numbered 4, after V lost 1 base and J lost 0 bases. Germline V lookup: CDR1 WSHSY, CDR2 SAAADI.